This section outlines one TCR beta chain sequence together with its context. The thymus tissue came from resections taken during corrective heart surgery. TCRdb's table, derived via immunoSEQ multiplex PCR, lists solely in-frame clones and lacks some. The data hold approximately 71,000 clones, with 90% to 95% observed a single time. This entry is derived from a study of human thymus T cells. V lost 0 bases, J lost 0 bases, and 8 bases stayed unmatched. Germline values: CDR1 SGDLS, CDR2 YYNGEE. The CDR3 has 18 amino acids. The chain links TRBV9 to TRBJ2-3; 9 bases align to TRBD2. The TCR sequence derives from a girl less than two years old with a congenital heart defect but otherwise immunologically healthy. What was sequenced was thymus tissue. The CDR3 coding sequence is TGTGCCAGCAGCGTAGAGAGCGGGAGGCTCCCTAGCACAGATACGCAGTATTTT. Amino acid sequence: CASSVESGRLPSTDTQYF.